Following are 30 T cell receptor beta chains from one sample sequenced in a study of T cells in Graves' hyperthyroidism and ophthalmopathy. What was amplified from RNA transcripts were TCR beta CDR3 regions. HTBI primers were employed in a first-round RT-PCR of the TCR CDR3. MiXCR was run by TCRdb on the multiplex PCR reads, yielding one entry per CDR3 protein. The sample holds about 340,000 distinct CDR3 sequences, roughly 23% seen once. Sequenced input: blood. These receptors were collected from a woman in her forties or fifties with Graves' hyperthyroidism.

This chain links TRBV6-1 with TRBJ1-2; TRBD1 is a possible D gene (5 bases). V gave up 11 bases and J gave up 1 base, with 11 bases separating them. The CDR3 covers 12 residues. The V gene's germline CDR1 is MNHNS and CDR2 SASEGT. This CDR3 is CAGWGGNYGYTF. DNA of the CDR3: TGTGCCGGTTGGGGCGGTAACTATGGCTACACCTTC.

The chain employs TRBV12-3 or TRBV12-4 and TRBJ2-1; 10 nucleotides align to TRBD2. V shed 4 bases, J shed 2 bases, and the junction held 8 bases outside the gene matches. This CDR3 has 17 amino acids. The CDR3 is CASSYLGSGRTYNEQFF. In DNA, the CDR3 is TGTGCCAGCAGTTACCTGGGTAGCGGGAGGACCTACAATGAGCAGTTCTTC.

The table lists this clonotype with many counts. The chain combines TRBV12-3 or TRBV12-4 with TRBJ1-4; a weak D match, TRBD1 (5 bases). V was trimmed by 5 bases and J by 1 base, leaving 11 bases between them. This CDR3 is built from 15 residues. CDR3 region: CASSPRQRTNEKLFF. The DNA for the CDR3 is TGTGCCAGCAGTCCGCGACAGCGAACTAATGAAAAACTGTTTTTT.

The J gene is TRBJ1-4, the V gene TRBV6-1, with 9 bases matching TRBD1. The CDR3 length is 15 residues. V was clipped by 5 bases and J by 4 bases; unmatched bases: 5. Germline V lookup: CDR1 MNHNS, CDR2 SASEGT. CDR3 in amino acids: CASSRPGQGNEKLFF. In DNA, the CDR3 is TGTGCCAGCAGTAGACCGGGACAGGGTAATGAAAAACTGTTTTTT.

This clonotype has a count of ten or more. The chain has TRBV28 and TRBJ1-1; D remains unclear. This CDR3 has 11 amino acids. CDR1 and CDR2 from the germline V gene are MDHEN and SYDVKM. Trimming removed 6 bases at V and 0 bases at J, with 2 bases between. In DNA form, the CDR3 reads TGTGCCAGCAGACTGAACACTGAAGCTTTCTTT. This translates into CASRLNTEAFF.

This chain joins TRBV5-4 and TRBJ2-1; TRBD2 might be the D (6 bases). Germline-derived CDR1 and CDR2 are SGHNT and YYREEE (reference sequence). The V and J ends lost 4 bases and 9 bases respectively, with 17 bases between them. There are 14 residues in the CDR3. CDR3 region: CASSGETLGGEQFF. CDR3 DNA: TGTGCCAGCAGCGGGGAGACGTTGGGGGGTGAGCAGTTCTTC.

This clonotype has ten or more counts. The rearrangement uses TRBV18 and TRBJ2-3; tentatively, D is TRBD1 (6 bases). Trimming cost V 1 base and J 0 bases, with 14 bases left between them. Germline loops: CDR1 KGHSH, CDR2 LQKENI. The CDR3 contains 17 residues. Written as DNA, the CDR3 is TGTGCCAGCTCACCACTAGGACAGACCTCTAGCACAGATACGCAGTATTTT. The encoded protein is CASSPLGQTSSTDTQYF.

In its sample, this clonotype was seen many times. The rearrangement links TRBV3-1 to TRBJ2-1; TRBD2 matches at 14 bases. The trim removed 1 base at V and 9 bases at J, leaving 2 bases unmatched. CDR1 and CDR2 (germline): LGHDT, YNNKEL (reference sequence). There are 15 residues in the CDR3. The CDR3 reads CASSQGLAGGLEQFF. The CDR3 DNA reads TGTGCCAGCAGCCAAGGACTAGCGGGGGGGCTTGAGCAGTTCTTC.

This clonotype was seen only a few times. The V and J genes are TRBV6-1 and TRBJ2-1; 10 bases align to TRBD1. The ends lost 5 bases at V and 8 bases at J; junction bases unmatched: 9. The germline V gene encodes CDR1 MNHNS and CDR2 SASEGT. CDR3 length: 15 residues. The CDR3 coding sequence is TGTGCCAGCAGTCTCAGGGACAGGGGTAGTCATGAGCAGTTCTTC. This codes for CASSLRDRGSHEQFF.

This clonotype was observed many times. This chain's CDR3 is CASSLVGQTNTEAFF. The CDR3 DNA reads as TGTGCCAGCAGCTTAGTGGGACAGACGAACACTGAAGCTTTCTTT. The V call is TRBV7-6, the J call TRBJ1-1; TRBD1 matches 7 bases. Germline V gene lookup returns CDR1 SGHVS and CDR2 FNYEAQ. The J segment lost 1 base and the V segment lost 1 base, leaving 3 bases of the junction unmatched. CDR3 length equals 15 residues.

Ten or more counts support this clonotype. The rearrangement uses TRBV7-3 and TRBJ2-2, with TRBD1 matching 7 bases. The CDR3 is 15 residues long. V lost 3 bases and J lost 4; bases outside the gene matches: 5. From germline, CDR1 is SGHTA and CDR2 FQGTGA. DNA of the CDR3: TGTGCCAGCAGCTTTCGAGGGGGCGGCACCGGGGAGCTGTTTTTT. Translated, it gives CASSFRGGGTGELFF.

This clonotype was counted many times. V and J are TRBV7-2 and TRBJ2-7; no clear D gene. The CDR3 runs to 11 residues. Germline CDR1 and CDR2: SGHTA and FQGNSA. Trimming shortened V by 5 bases and J by 7 bases, and 9 bases separated the two germline ends. CDR3 in DNA: TGTGCCAGCAGCGGTAGAAGGGAGCAGTACTTC. Translation gives CASSGRREQYF.

Worth noting for this clonotype: A read error may account for a junction end that differs from germline. The chain carries TRBV11-3 and TRBJ2-1, with 12 bases aligning to TRBD2. The length of the CDR3 is 20 residues. The V gene's germline CDR1 is SGHNT and CDR2 YENEEA. The CDR3 loop reads CACSRPQDSTSGSSYNEQFF. The CDR3, as DNA: TGTGCCTGCAGCCGACCCCAAGATTCGACTAGCGGGAGCTCCTACAATGAGCAGTTCTTC. Full variable domain (rest looked up from reference TRBV11-3 and TRBJ2-1): EAGVVQSPRYKIIEKKQPVAFWCNPISGHNTLYWYLQNLGQGPELLIRYENEEAVDDSQLPKDRFSAERLKGVDSTLKIQPAELGDSAVYLCACSRPQDSTSGSSYNEQFFGPGTRLTVL.

This clonotype was recorded at least ten times. The chain uses TRBV11-1 and TRBJ2-7; D gene unclear. There are 12 residues in the CDR3. V was shortened by 5 bases and J by 3 bases, with 8 bases between the two germline ends. Germline CDR1 SGHAT, CDR2 FQDESV (reference sequence). The CDR3 DNA reads as TGTGCCAGCAGCATTACAAACTACGAGCAGTACTTC. Residues: CASSITNYEQYF.

This clonotype was observed a few times. The chain combines TRBV7-2 with TRBJ2-2, with 10 bases fitting TRBD2. The CDR3 runs 17 residues. V lost 2 bases to trimming and J lost 4 bases; unmatched junction nucleotides: 7. Germline V gene data show CDR1 as SGHTA and CDR2 as FQGNSA. CDR3 in DNA: TGTGCCAGCAGCTTACCGGGACTAGCGACGGGCACCGGGGAGCTGTTTTTT. It encodes CASSLPGLATGTGELFF. Using reference TRBV7-2 and TRBJ2-2 for the parts outside the CDR3, the full variable domain is GAGVSQSPSNKVTEKGKDVELRCDPISGHTALYWYRQSLGQGLEFLIYFQGNSAPDKSGLPSDRFSAERTGGSVSTLTIQRTQQEDSAVYLCASSLPGLATGTGELFFGEGSRLTVL.

The chain carries TRBV24-1 and TRBJ2-1; D might be TRBD2 (6 bases). CDR3 length: 17 residues. V lost 3 bases, J lost 8 bases, and 22 bases lay in between. CDR1 and CDR2 from the germline V gene are KGHDR and SFDVKD. The CDR3 reads CATSDTSTGLGAYEQFF. For the CDR3, the DNA is TGTGCCACCAGTGATACATCGACGGGACTCGGGGCCTATGAGCAGTTCTTC.

This clonotype showed up just a few times. This chain's CDR3 is CASKTSRGGYTF. The CDR3 bases are TGTGCCAGCAAGACCTCTAGAGGTGGCTACACCTTC. The chain carries TRBV27 and TRBJ1-2; D gene unclear. Trimming removed 7 bases at V and 7 bases at J, with 13 bases between. The CDR3 spans 12 residues. The germline V gene encodes CDR1 MNHEY and CDR2 SMNVEV (reference sequence).

This sequence joins TRBV2 and TRBJ2-5; possibly TRBD2 for D (6 bases). This CDR3 spans 15 amino acids. Germline loops: CDR1 SNHLY, CDR2 FYNNEI. V was trimmed by 2 bases and J by 4 bases, leaving 14 bases between them. The CDR3 loop is CASSELGGRRETQYF. CDR3 sequence (DNA): TGTGCCAGCAGTGAATTGGGGGGAAGGAGAGAGACCCAGTACTTC. Based on the CDR3 plus reference TRBV2 and TRBJ2-5, the full variable domain is EPEVTQTPSHQVTQMGQEVILRCVPISNHLYFYWYRQILGQKVEFLVSFYNNEISEKSEIFDDQFSVERPDGSNFTLKIRSTKLEDSAMYFCASSELGGRRETQYFGPGTRLLVL.

This sequence joins TRBV4-1 and TRBJ2-7, with D possibly being TRBD1 (6 bases). The CDR3 covers 14 residues. The germline V gene encodes CDR1 MGHRA and CDR2 YSYEKL. V lost 3 bases, J lost 2 bases, and 11 bases lay in between. CDR3 bases: TGCGCCAGCAGCCAGGGGGCAGGGGCCTACGAGCAGTACTTC. This translates into CASSQGAGAYEQYF.

This clonotype was seen ten or more times. This rearrangement joins TRBV3-1 to TRBJ2-5; no firm D call. Germline CDR1 is LGHDT and CDR2 is YNNKEL (reference sequence). The germline V and J ends were trimmed by 0 bases and 5 bases, with 13 bases remaining between them. This CDR3 comprises 15 residues. The chain's CDR3 is CASSQDTSPTETQYF. In DNA, the CDR3 is TGTGCCAGCAGCCAAGATACCAGCCCCACGGAGACCCAGTACTTC.

This clonotype was seen repeatedly, ten times or more. The rearrangement uses TRBV29-1 and TRBJ1-1, with 8 positions matching TRBD1. V shed 6 bases, J shed 1 base, and the junction held 4 bases outside the gene matches. The germline gives CDR1 SQVTM, CDR2 ANQGSEA. The CDR3 runs to 13 residues. CDR3 coding DNA: TGCAGCGTCGTAGACAGGGGGAACACTGAAGCTTTCTTT. Its translation is CSVVDRGNTEAFF.

This clonotype showed up just a few times. The V gene is TRBV5-1, the J gene TRBJ2-3; D is undetermined. Trimming removed 4 bases at V and 0 bases at J, with 15 bases between. The CDR3 runs to 16 residues. Germline assignment: CDR1 SGHRS and CDR2 YFSETQ. CDR3 bases: TGCGCCAGCAGCCTTGTGGGTTTTCCTAGCACAGATACGCAGTATTTT. Protein sequence: CASSLVGFPSTDTQYF.

The chain links TRBV9 to TRBJ2-1, with D possibly being TRBD1 or TRBD2 (5 bases each). Trimming left V 4 bases short and J 1 base short, with 15 bases between. Germline CDR1 SGDLS, CDR2 YYNGEE. This CDR3 spans 16 amino acids. CDR3 DNA sequence: TGTGCCAGCAGCCAGCGAGGGCAGGGTTCCTACAATGAGCAGTTCTTC. The encoded protein is CASSQRGQGSYNEQFF.

This chain uses TRBV5-1 with TRBJ2-3; D call uncertain. Germline V CDR1 and CDR2: SGHRS, YFSETQ. V was trimmed by 4 bases and J by 0 bases, leaving 15 bases between them. This CDR3 is built from 16 residues. The CDR3 spells CASSDPKGTSTDTQYF. The CDR3 DNA reads as TGCGCCAGCAGCGACCCGAAGGGAACTAGCACAGATACGCAGTATTTT.

This clonotype was seen ten or more times. The chain recombines TRBV7-3 with TRBJ2-1, with D maybe TRBD2 (5 bases). In germline, CDR1 is SGHTA, CDR2 FQGTGA. Trimming stripped 1 base from V and 5 bases from J, with 12 bases between. The CDR3 runs to 15 residues. The CDR3 bases are TGTGCCAGCAGCTTAAGACCGGGATCTAACAATGAGCAGTTCTTC. Protein product: CASSLRPGSNNEQFF.

This chain connects TRBV29-1 to TRBJ2-1, with 8 bases that match TRBD2. The length of the CDR3 is 15 residues. J was trimmed by 1 base and V by 7 bases; bases with no gene match: 9. Germline V lookup: CDR1 SQVTM, CDR2 ANQGSEA. The CDR3 loop is CSARLERGSYNEQFF. The CDR3, as DNA: TGCAGCGCCCGACTCGAGCGGGGGTCCTACAATGAGCAGTTCTTC.

This clonotype was detected ten times or more. V and J are TRBV27 and TRBJ1-2; D might be TRBD1 (6 bases). V shed 6 bases and J shed 6 bases, with 17 bases lying between them. CDR1 and CDR2 (germline): MNHEY, SMNVEV (reference sequence). This CDR3 is 14 amino acids long. CDR3 in DNA: TGTGCCAGCAGAACGTACAGGGAAGAAAATGGCTACACCTTC. Translating gives CASRTYREENGYTF.

This clonotype has a single count. Written as DNA, the CDR3 is TGTGCCAGCAGCTTGATGACAGGGGGGGGGATCAATCAGCCCCAGCATTTT. It specifies CASSLMTGGGINQPQHF. The chain recombines TRBV5-5 with TRBJ1-5; 9 bases line up with TRBD1. Germline V gene data show CDR1 as SGHKS and CDR2 as YYEKEE (reference sequence). The CDR3 runs to 17 residues. Germline trimming cut 1 base from V and 3 bases from J; bases unmatched to any gene: 8.

This clonotype has ten or more counts. This chain joins TRBV24-1 and TRBJ1-1; tentative D call: TRBD1 (6 bases). The germline gives CDR1 KGHDR, CDR2 SFDVKD. V was pared by 9 bases and J by 1 base, with 11 bases between. The length of the CDR3 is 13 residues. The CDR3 loop reads CATRTGRNTEAFF. The CDR3 DNA is TGTGCCACCCGTACAGGGCGGAACACTGAAGCTTTCTTT.

Concerning this clonotype itself: A much larger clonotype is one base distant, so this may be a read error. The chain combines TRBV6-1 with TRBJ2-7; D ambiguous. Trimming removed 0 bases from V and 4 bases from J, with 10 bases in between. CDR3 length: 14 residues. Germline loops: CDR1 MNHNS, CDR2 SASEGT. In nucleotides, the CDR3 is TGTGCCAGCAGTGAAGCTTCTATGGGGTACGAGCAGTACTTC. It yields the protein CASSEASMGYEQYF.